This T cell receptor beta chain was observed in a study of shared clonotypes between healthy human individuals. Study in general: Donor composition was a couple of women and a few men, aged 18 to 49.

Repertoires were generated with immunoSEQ multiplex PCR, while TCRdb's copy carries only in-frame clones and drops some. The table shows more than 2 million clones, with 85% to 95% occurring only once. The CDR3 sequence is 14 residues long. The germline V gene encodes CDR1 SGHRS and CDR2 YFSETQ. V lost 3 bases, J lost 9 bases, and 5 bases stayed unmatched. The receptor comes from a young man in good health. This chain uses TRBV5-1 with TRBJ2-1, with 11 bases that match TRBD2. Sequencing input: naive CD4+ T cells sorted from blood. Described subset: CD45RA+ positively selected. DNA of the CDR3: TGCGCCAGCAGCTGGACTAGCGGGCACAGTGAGCAGTTCTTC. It is translated as CASSWTSGHSEQFF.